Only a few counts were recorded for the clone carrying this T cell receptor beta chain. Its antigen is as yet unknown. The CDR3 consists of 15 residues. V was clipped by 3 bases and J by 5 bases, with 14 bases between them. In germline, CDR1 is MDHEN, CDR2 SYDVKM. This sample is part of a study of cytomegalovirus exposure and HLA in healthy donors. Study-wide findings and caveats: The study labeled 170 or so TCR beta chains cytomegalovirus-associated. In a later analysis, specific HLA alleles were associated with approximately 16,000 TCR beta sequences at a 0.05 false discovery rate. In a later analysis, TCR beta V- and J-gene trimming was associated with a missense DCLRE1C variant.

PCR used 60 Vbeta primers and 13 Jbeta primers. This table comes from immunoSEQ multiplex PCR, and its TCRdb copy is limited to in-frame clones, with some not included. Counted here are roughly 140,000 clones, over 65% occurring once; the ten biggest clones make up 2.5% to 3.5%. This clonotype was sampled from a female donor in good health and CMV-seronegative. The sequenced material came from PBMCs. The chain uses TRBV28 and TRBJ2-1; the D gene is possibly TRBD1 (6 bases). The DNA for the CDR3 is TGTGCCAGCAGTTTTCTAGCAGGGGTGGACAATGAGCAGTTCTTC. Translating it yields CASSFLAGVDNEQFF.